Shown below are 5 T cell receptor beta chains from a single sample sequenced in a study of response to subunit inactivated influenza vaccine. TCRdb reprocessed the RT-PCR reads via MiXCR and lists one record per CDR3 protein. The data hold 860,000 or so distinct CDR3 sequences, with over 20% observed a single time. Sequenced here: PBMCs from blood, sampled more than 4 days after vaccination. These receptors were taken from a man aged 45 to 65 who received an inactivated influenza vaccine.

This clonotype was detected a few times. This rearrangement joins TRBV5-1 to TRBJ2-5, with D unclear. Deletions cut 4 bases from V and 4 bases from J, with 11 bases between. The CDR3 totals 13 residues. Germline V gene sequence: CDR1 SGHRS, CDR2 YFSETQ. The CDR3 coding sequence is TGCGCCAGCAGCCCCGCCCAGGCAGAGACCCAGTACTTC. This sequence encodes CASSPAQAETQYF.

This clonotype has just a few counts. V and J are TRBV20-1 and TRBJ1-1, with D hard to call. This CDR3 region has 13 residues. V lost 1 base and J 1 base, leaving 7 bases between the germline ends. Germline CDR1 DFQATT, CDR2 SNEGSKA (reference sequence). CDR3 in DNA: TGCAGTGCTAGAGTTGGGAGGAACACTGAAGCTTTCTTT. This codes for CSARVGRNTEAFF.

At least ten counts were recorded for this clonotype. The V and J genes are TRBV12-3 or TRBV12-4 and TRBJ2-2; D not certain. The CDR3 has 11 residues. With 6 bases removed from V and 5 bases from J, the gap between germline ends came to 4 bases. The CDR3 nucleotides read TGTGCCAGCAGGAGGACCGGGGAGCTGTTTTTT. It specifies CASRRTGELFF.

The rearrangement joins TRBV20-1 to TRBJ1-4; a possible D gene is TRBD1 (5 bases). The V and J ends lost 0 bases and 4 bases respectively, with 12 bases between them. Germline values: CDR1 DFQATT, CDR2 SNEGSKA (reference sequence). The length of the CDR3 is 15 residues. The CDR3 loop is CSARDWQGNNEKLFF. CDR3 sequence (DNA): TGCAGTGCTAGAGATTGGCAGGGCAATAATGAAAAACTGTTTTTT.

The chain links TRBV6-1 to TRBJ1-3, with D maybe TRBD1 (6 bases). CDR3 length equals 14 residues. Trimming took 10 bases from V and 0 from J, leaving 13 bases between them. The V gene's germline CDR1 is MNHNS and CDR2 SASEGT. The CDR3 is CATTGPSSGNTIYF. The CDR3 DNA sequence: TGTGCCACCACAGGGCCTTCCTCTGGAAACACCATATATTTT.